The 32 T cell receptor beta chains presented below share a single source sample, sequenced in a study of shared clonotypes between healthy human individuals. Here immunoSEQ multiplex PCR was the method, and the copy in TCRdb shows in-frame clones only, minus some. Among hundreds of thousands of clones listed, around 72% were seen once. The source material was memory CD4+ T cells sorted from blood. Regarding subset: CD45RA-negative fraction. The receptors were sampled from a woman aged 25 to 45 in good health.

This clone is a singleton in its sample. The sample holds other DNA sequences that translate to the same CDR3. This chain's CDR3 is CASSPRLAGPNTGELFF. In DNA form, the CDR3 reads TGTGCCAGCTCACCACGGCTAGCGGGACCAAACACCGGGGAGCTGTTTTTT. V and J are TRBV18 and TRBJ2-2; 9 bases agree with TRBD2. This CDR3 has 17 residues. The ends lost 1 base at V and 2 bases at J; junction bases unmatched: 5. Germline assignment: CDR1 KGHSH and CDR2 LQKENI.

This clone has a count of ten or more. The rearrangement uses TRBV5-1 and TRBJ2-1; 13 positions match TRBD2. CDR3 length: 17 residues. V was clipped by 4 bases and J by 5 bases; unmatched bases: 9. CDR1 is SGHRS, CDR2 YFSETQ, per germline. The CDR3 DNA reads TGCGCCAGCAGCCCTCTGACCGGGACTAGCGGGAACAATGAGCAGTTCTTC. Translating it yields CASSPLTGTSGNNEQFF. The full variable domain, in which reference TRBV5-1 and TRBJ2-1 provide the parts outside the CDR3, is KAGVTQTPRYLIKTRGQQVTLSCSPISGHRSVSWYQQTPGQGLQFLFEYFSETQRNKGNFPGRFSGRQFSNSRSEMNVSTLELGDSALYLCASSPLTGTSGNNEQFFGPGTRLTVL.

Turning to this clone: The same CDR3 can be traced to other DNA sequences in this sample. The chain carries TRBV15 and TRBJ2-5, with D possibly matching TRBD1 (5 bases). The length of the CDR3 is 14 residues. V lost 1 base and J lost 1, with 7 bases in between. CDR1 LNHNV and CDR2 YYDKDF come from the germline V gene (reference sequence). CDR3 nucleotides: TGTGCCACCAGCAGAGGCCAGGGCCAAGAGACCCAGTACTTC. This translates into CATSRGQGQETQYF.

The genes are TRBV9 and TRBJ2-2, with D maybe TRBD2 (5 bases). The CDR3 has 17 residues. Germline-derived CDR1 and CDR2 are SGDLS and YYNGEE. The ends were cut back, 4 bases at V and 1 base at J, with 17 bases in the middle. The CDR3 sequence is CASSPRRSGLNTGELFF. The CDR3 region has the DNA TGTGCCAGCAGCCCTCGTCGCTCAGGACTGAACACCGGGGAGCTGTTTTTT.

The chain combines TRBV4-2 with TRBJ2-2, with 11 positions matching TRBD2. Germline trimming cut 4 bases from V and 8 bases from J; bases unmatched to any gene: 6. This CDR3 is built from 15 residues. From germline, CDR1 is LGHNA and CDR2 YNFKEQ. The CDR3 DNA reads as TGTGCCAGCAGCCTAGCGGGAGGGATTAGGGGGGAGCTGTTTTTT. Translating gives CASSLAGGIRGELFF.

This clone was counted between two and nine times. This chain links TRBV29-1 with TRBJ1-1; perhaps TRBD1 as D (6 bases). The V and J ends lost 4 bases and 0 bases respectively, with 12 bases between them. The CDR3 spans 14 residues. CDR1 is SQVTM, CDR2 ANQGSEA, per germline. The CDR3 DNA follows: TGCAGCGTTGCAACAGGGACTATGAACACTGAAGCTTTCTTT. Translation gives CSVATGTMNTEAFF.

The chain is built from TRBV19 and TRBJ2-1, with 10 bases that match TRBD2. This CDR3 is 17 amino acids long. J was trimmed by 7 bases and V by 5 bases; bases with no gene match: 14. Germline lookup yields CDR1 LNHDA and CDR2 SQIVND (reference sequence). The CDR3 region is CASSQRLSGRAGNEQFF. As DNA, the CDR3 is TGTGCCAGTAGTCAGAGACTAAGCGGGAGGGCCGGGAATGAGCAGTTCTTC.

This clone was counted only a few times. The rearrangement joins TRBV23-1 to TRBJ1-5; 9 bases fit TRBD1. TRBV23-1 is identified as an open reading frame with a role that is uncertain. Unmatched junction bases numbered 12, after V lost 3 bases and J lost 9 bases. CDR3 length: 16 amino acids. CDR3 DNA: TGCGCCAGCAGTCACCGGACAGGGGACTTTGGTACGCCCCAGCATTTT. Protein: CASSHRTGDFGTPQHF.

Only one count was recorded for this clone. The chain recombines TRBV28 with TRBJ1-6; 11 bases agree with TRBD1. The V gene's germline CDR1 is MDHEN and CDR2 SYDVKM. V shed 6 bases, J shed 8 bases, and the junction held 6 bases outside the gene matches. The CDR3 is made up of 15 amino acids. The CDR3 sequence: CASRRDRGRHSPLHF. The CDR3 nucleotides are TGTGCCAGCAGGAGGGACAGGGGGAGGCATTCACCCCTCCACTTT.

The chain employs TRBV5-1 and TRBJ1-1; the D gene is possibly TRBD1 (5 bases). The CDR3 runs to 20 residues. Trimming shortened V by 4 bases and J by 8 bases, and 36 bases separated the two germline ends. In germline, CDR1 is SGHRS, CDR2 YFSETQ. CDR3 sequence reads: CASSVALGQGPRPAGGEAFF. DNA for the CDR3: TGCGCCAGCAGCGTGGCGCTTGGGCAGGGCCCACGGCCTGCCGGGGGAGAAGCTTTCTTT.

This chain links TRBV19 with TRBJ2-1; D possibly corresponds to TRBD1 (5 bases). Germline-derived CDR1 and CDR2 are LNHDA and SQIVND (reference sequence). V lost 0 bases, J lost 8 bases, and 8 bases lay in between. The CDR3 spans 13 residues. The CDR3 region has the DNA TGTGCCAGTAGTATAGAGGGGCCGGATGAGCAGTTCTTC. This gives the protein CASSIEGPDEQFF.

V and J are TRBV19 and TRBJ2-1; maybe TRBD1 (5 bases). Trimming cost V 5 bases and J 1 base, with 12 bases left between them. This CDR3 has 15 amino acids. Germline assignment: CDR1 LNHDA and CDR2 SQIVND (reference sequence). CDR3 sequence: CASSGDGQSYNEQFF. The CDR3, as DNA: TGTGCCAGTAGTGGAGACGGACAATCCTACAATGAGCAGTTCTTC.

The table lists this clone with a few counts. The chain employs TRBV5-4 and TRBJ2-3, with 11 bases identical to TRBD2. CDR3 length equals 16 residues. In germline, CDR1 is SGHNT, CDR2 YYREEE (reference sequence). The V segment lost 2 bases and the J segment 3 bases; nucleotides outside the gene matches: 5. This CDR3 is CASSFFGTSGTDTQYF. CDR3 nucleotide sequence: TGTGCCAGCAGCTTTTTTGGGACTAGCGGTACAGATACGCAGTATTTT.

The chain joins TRBV2 to TRBJ2-5; D call uncertain. Per the germline V gene, CDR1 is SNHLY and CDR2 is FYNNEI. CDR3 length: 12 residues. Trimming removed 6 bases at V and 2 bases at J, with 7 bases between. DNA for the CDR3: TGTGCCAGCAGGCTAGAGCAAGAGACCCAGTACTTC. Protein: CASRLEQETQYF.

The chain carries TRBV18 and TRBJ2-3; D perhaps matches TRBD1 (6 bases). Deletions cut 1 base from V and 2 bases from J, with 16 bases between. CDR3 length equals 17 residues. The germline V gene encodes CDR1 KGHSH and CDR2 LQKENI. CDR3 sequence: CASSPHRGHRFTDTQYF. For the CDR3, the DNA is TGTGCCAGCTCACCACATCGGGGACACCGATTCACAGATACGCAGTATTTT.

This chain connects TRBV21-1 to TRBJ1-2. TRBV21-1 corresponds to a pseudogene. The CDR3 totals 11 residues. CDR3 bases: TGTGCCAGCAGCAGAAAATATGGCTACACCTTC. Its protein product is CASSRKYGYTF.

The chain couples TRBV15 to TRBJ2-3; 7 bases map to TRBD1. V trimming: 3 bases; J trimming: 4 bases; junction bases outside the gene matches: 10. This CDR3 has 16 residues. Per the germline V gene, CDR1 is LNHNV and CDR2 is YYDKDF (reference sequence). The CDR3 nucleotides are TGTGCCACCAGCAGTAACCGGGACAGTTTATCAGATACGCAGTATTTT. It translates to CATSSNRDSLSDTQYF.

In this sample, this clone turned up once. The J gene is TRBJ1-2, the V gene TRBV4-1; D unresolved. CDR1 is MGHRA and CDR2 is YSYEKL in the germline V gene. V gave up 0 bases and J gave up 9 bases, with 20 bases separating them. CDR3 size: 16 residues. The CDR3 reads CASSQDRGEGSMSYTF. CDR3 bases: TGCGCCAGCAGCCAAGATAGAGGAGAAGGGAGTATGAGCTACACCTTC.

The sample holds a few counts of this clone. The chain combines TRBV29-1 with TRBJ2-7; a possible D gene is TRBD2 (6 bases). The V gene's germline CDR1 is SQVTM and CDR2 ANQGSEA. V dropped 3 bases and J dropped 6 bases, with 9 bases sitting between them. The CDR3 has 11 amino acids. The CDR3 DNA reads TGCAGCGTTGAGAAGACTAGCGAGCAGTACTTC. It yields the protein CSVEKTSEQYF.

This clone was seen a few times. The chain is built from TRBV28 and TRBJ1-1; perhaps TRBD1 as D (6 bases). Trimming left V 7 bases short and J 6 bases short, with 12 bases between. Per germline, CDR1 MDHEN and CDR2 SYDVKM. The CDR3 length is 12 residues. The CDR3 region is CASITGYAEAFF. CDR3 sequence (DNA): TGTGCCAGCATTACAGGGTACGCTGAAGCTTTCTTT.

This chain joins TRBV6-1 and TRBJ2-5; 8 bases are shared with TRBD2. CDR3 length: 14 residues. V lost 10 bases and J lost 5; bases outside the gene matches: 12. The germline V gene encodes CDR1 MNHNS and CDR2 SASEGT. The CDR3 DNA reads TGTGCCACCCCGCCTCCGGGGGGGACCGAGACCCAGTACTTC. Residues: CATPPPGGTETQYF.

Many counts were recorded for this clone. V usage is TRBV9 and J usage is TRBJ2-7, with TRBD2 matching over 7 bases. Germline V CDR1 and CDR2: SGDLS, YYNGEE. With 4 bases clipped from V and 3 bases from J, the junction kept 7 bases outside the gene matches. CDR3 length: 14 residues. CDR3 coding DNA: TGTGCCAGCAGCCCCCGCGGGAGACTCTACGAGCAGTACTTC. Translated, it gives CASSPRGRLYEQYF.

This clone was detected a few times. J is TRBJ1-2 and V is TRBV6-6; 9 positions agree with TRBD1. Looked up from germline, CDR1 is MNHNY and CDR2 is SVGAGI (reference sequence). This CDR3 comprises 16 residues. With V trimmed by 6 bases and J by 4 bases, 12 bases remained unmatched. Written as DNA, the CDR3 is TGTGCCAGCAGGGACAGGGGTCCCTCCCAAGGCTATGGCTACACCTTC. This encodes CASRDRGPSQGYGYTF.

This chain joins TRBV11-2 and TRBJ2-7, with D maybe TRBD2 (5 bases). Germline values: CDR1 SGHAT, CDR2 FQNNGV. Trimming removed 4 bases from V and 5 bases from J, with 15 bases in between. The CDR3 runs 14 residues. Written as DNA, the CDR3 is TGTGCCAGCAGCTGGACTCGGGCGGTTCACGAGCAGTACTTC. Amino acids: CASSWTRAVHEQYF.

The chain couples TRBV30 to TRBJ2-7; D may match TRBD1 or TRBD2 (7 bases each). The V and J ends lost 3 bases and 2 bases respectively, with 17 bases between them. Germline V gene lookup returns CDR1 GTSNPN and CDR2 SVGIG (reference sequence). The CDR3 runs to 15 residues. For the CDR3, the DNA is TGTGCCTGGAGAAGGGAGGGGGCATGGGCCTACGAGCAGTACTTC. Protein product: CAWRREGAWAYEQYF.

The chain has TRBV11-3 and TRBJ2-3; D remains unclear. Germline V gene data show CDR1 as SGHNT and CDR2 as YENEEA. The ends were cut back, 0 bases at V and 0 bases at J, with 4 bases in the middle. This CDR3 spans 14 amino acids. Written as DNA, the CDR3 is TGTGCCAGCAGCTTAGATCCCAGCACAGATACGCAGTATTTT. As protein: CASSLDPSTDTQYF.

V gene TRBV28 combines with J gene TRBJ2-7; TRBD1 or TRBD2 may be the D gene (6 bases each). V lost 8 bases, J lost 6 bases, and 14 bases lay in between. Germline V gene lookup returns CDR1 MDHEN and CDR2 SYDVKM. CDR3 length: 12 residues. CDR3 sequence reads: CASGGGVSEQYF. The CDR3 nucleotides are TGTGCCAGCGGGGGCGGGGTAAGCGAGCAGTACTTC.

The chain joins TRBV2 to TRBJ1-5, with D unresolved. There are 14 residues in the CDR3. Germline-derived CDR1 and CDR2 are SNHLY and FYNNEI. Trimming cost V 3 bases and J 6 bases, with 12 bases left between them. Here the CDR3 DNA reads TGTGCCAGCAGTGATTTTGGGTTCAGTCAGCCCCAGCATTTT. It translates to CASSDFGFSQPQHF.

V and J are TRBV5-1 and TRBJ2-1, with TRBD2 as a possible D gene (5 bases). V gave up 1 base and J gave up 7 bases, with 24 bases separating them. Germline assignment: CDR1 SGHRS and CDR2 YFSETQ. The CDR3 spans 18 residues. CDR3 in amino acids: CASSLLSGRGVGNNEQFF. The CDR3 DNA reads TGCGCCAGCAGCTTGTTGAGTGGCCGGGGAGTGGGTAATAATGAGCAGTTCTTC.

The V call is TRBV5-1, the J call TRBJ2-3; 11 positions agree with TRBD1. Germline lookup yields CDR1 SGHRS and CDR2 YFSETQ. The CDR3 is made up of 14 amino acids. Trimming took 4 bases from V and 5 from J; bases not matched to a gene: 3. The CDR3 DNA reads TGCGCCAGCAGCCAAGGGACAGGGGGAGATACGCAGTATTTT. This encodes CASSQGTGGDTQYF.

The chain couples TRBV28 to TRBJ2-2, with 9 bases that match TRBD1. The germline CDR1 and CDR2 sequences are MDHEN and SYDVKM. Trimming cost V 8 bases and J 7 bases; bases outside gene matches: 17. The CDR3 length is 17 residues. CDR3 DNA: TGTGCCAGCCTAGGTTTTATTGTCGGGACAGGGTACGGGGAGCTGTTTTTT. Translating it yields CASLGFIVGTGYGELFF.

The gene calls are TRBV2 and TRBJ1-2; the D gene is possibly TRBD1 (6 bases). Germline V CDR1 and CDR2: SNHLY, FYNNEI. There are 15 residues in the CDR3. The CDR3 sequence: CATLPNAGVNYGYTF. CDR3 nucleotide sequence: TGTGCTACGCTACCAAACGCAGGGGTTAACTATGGCTACACCTTC.